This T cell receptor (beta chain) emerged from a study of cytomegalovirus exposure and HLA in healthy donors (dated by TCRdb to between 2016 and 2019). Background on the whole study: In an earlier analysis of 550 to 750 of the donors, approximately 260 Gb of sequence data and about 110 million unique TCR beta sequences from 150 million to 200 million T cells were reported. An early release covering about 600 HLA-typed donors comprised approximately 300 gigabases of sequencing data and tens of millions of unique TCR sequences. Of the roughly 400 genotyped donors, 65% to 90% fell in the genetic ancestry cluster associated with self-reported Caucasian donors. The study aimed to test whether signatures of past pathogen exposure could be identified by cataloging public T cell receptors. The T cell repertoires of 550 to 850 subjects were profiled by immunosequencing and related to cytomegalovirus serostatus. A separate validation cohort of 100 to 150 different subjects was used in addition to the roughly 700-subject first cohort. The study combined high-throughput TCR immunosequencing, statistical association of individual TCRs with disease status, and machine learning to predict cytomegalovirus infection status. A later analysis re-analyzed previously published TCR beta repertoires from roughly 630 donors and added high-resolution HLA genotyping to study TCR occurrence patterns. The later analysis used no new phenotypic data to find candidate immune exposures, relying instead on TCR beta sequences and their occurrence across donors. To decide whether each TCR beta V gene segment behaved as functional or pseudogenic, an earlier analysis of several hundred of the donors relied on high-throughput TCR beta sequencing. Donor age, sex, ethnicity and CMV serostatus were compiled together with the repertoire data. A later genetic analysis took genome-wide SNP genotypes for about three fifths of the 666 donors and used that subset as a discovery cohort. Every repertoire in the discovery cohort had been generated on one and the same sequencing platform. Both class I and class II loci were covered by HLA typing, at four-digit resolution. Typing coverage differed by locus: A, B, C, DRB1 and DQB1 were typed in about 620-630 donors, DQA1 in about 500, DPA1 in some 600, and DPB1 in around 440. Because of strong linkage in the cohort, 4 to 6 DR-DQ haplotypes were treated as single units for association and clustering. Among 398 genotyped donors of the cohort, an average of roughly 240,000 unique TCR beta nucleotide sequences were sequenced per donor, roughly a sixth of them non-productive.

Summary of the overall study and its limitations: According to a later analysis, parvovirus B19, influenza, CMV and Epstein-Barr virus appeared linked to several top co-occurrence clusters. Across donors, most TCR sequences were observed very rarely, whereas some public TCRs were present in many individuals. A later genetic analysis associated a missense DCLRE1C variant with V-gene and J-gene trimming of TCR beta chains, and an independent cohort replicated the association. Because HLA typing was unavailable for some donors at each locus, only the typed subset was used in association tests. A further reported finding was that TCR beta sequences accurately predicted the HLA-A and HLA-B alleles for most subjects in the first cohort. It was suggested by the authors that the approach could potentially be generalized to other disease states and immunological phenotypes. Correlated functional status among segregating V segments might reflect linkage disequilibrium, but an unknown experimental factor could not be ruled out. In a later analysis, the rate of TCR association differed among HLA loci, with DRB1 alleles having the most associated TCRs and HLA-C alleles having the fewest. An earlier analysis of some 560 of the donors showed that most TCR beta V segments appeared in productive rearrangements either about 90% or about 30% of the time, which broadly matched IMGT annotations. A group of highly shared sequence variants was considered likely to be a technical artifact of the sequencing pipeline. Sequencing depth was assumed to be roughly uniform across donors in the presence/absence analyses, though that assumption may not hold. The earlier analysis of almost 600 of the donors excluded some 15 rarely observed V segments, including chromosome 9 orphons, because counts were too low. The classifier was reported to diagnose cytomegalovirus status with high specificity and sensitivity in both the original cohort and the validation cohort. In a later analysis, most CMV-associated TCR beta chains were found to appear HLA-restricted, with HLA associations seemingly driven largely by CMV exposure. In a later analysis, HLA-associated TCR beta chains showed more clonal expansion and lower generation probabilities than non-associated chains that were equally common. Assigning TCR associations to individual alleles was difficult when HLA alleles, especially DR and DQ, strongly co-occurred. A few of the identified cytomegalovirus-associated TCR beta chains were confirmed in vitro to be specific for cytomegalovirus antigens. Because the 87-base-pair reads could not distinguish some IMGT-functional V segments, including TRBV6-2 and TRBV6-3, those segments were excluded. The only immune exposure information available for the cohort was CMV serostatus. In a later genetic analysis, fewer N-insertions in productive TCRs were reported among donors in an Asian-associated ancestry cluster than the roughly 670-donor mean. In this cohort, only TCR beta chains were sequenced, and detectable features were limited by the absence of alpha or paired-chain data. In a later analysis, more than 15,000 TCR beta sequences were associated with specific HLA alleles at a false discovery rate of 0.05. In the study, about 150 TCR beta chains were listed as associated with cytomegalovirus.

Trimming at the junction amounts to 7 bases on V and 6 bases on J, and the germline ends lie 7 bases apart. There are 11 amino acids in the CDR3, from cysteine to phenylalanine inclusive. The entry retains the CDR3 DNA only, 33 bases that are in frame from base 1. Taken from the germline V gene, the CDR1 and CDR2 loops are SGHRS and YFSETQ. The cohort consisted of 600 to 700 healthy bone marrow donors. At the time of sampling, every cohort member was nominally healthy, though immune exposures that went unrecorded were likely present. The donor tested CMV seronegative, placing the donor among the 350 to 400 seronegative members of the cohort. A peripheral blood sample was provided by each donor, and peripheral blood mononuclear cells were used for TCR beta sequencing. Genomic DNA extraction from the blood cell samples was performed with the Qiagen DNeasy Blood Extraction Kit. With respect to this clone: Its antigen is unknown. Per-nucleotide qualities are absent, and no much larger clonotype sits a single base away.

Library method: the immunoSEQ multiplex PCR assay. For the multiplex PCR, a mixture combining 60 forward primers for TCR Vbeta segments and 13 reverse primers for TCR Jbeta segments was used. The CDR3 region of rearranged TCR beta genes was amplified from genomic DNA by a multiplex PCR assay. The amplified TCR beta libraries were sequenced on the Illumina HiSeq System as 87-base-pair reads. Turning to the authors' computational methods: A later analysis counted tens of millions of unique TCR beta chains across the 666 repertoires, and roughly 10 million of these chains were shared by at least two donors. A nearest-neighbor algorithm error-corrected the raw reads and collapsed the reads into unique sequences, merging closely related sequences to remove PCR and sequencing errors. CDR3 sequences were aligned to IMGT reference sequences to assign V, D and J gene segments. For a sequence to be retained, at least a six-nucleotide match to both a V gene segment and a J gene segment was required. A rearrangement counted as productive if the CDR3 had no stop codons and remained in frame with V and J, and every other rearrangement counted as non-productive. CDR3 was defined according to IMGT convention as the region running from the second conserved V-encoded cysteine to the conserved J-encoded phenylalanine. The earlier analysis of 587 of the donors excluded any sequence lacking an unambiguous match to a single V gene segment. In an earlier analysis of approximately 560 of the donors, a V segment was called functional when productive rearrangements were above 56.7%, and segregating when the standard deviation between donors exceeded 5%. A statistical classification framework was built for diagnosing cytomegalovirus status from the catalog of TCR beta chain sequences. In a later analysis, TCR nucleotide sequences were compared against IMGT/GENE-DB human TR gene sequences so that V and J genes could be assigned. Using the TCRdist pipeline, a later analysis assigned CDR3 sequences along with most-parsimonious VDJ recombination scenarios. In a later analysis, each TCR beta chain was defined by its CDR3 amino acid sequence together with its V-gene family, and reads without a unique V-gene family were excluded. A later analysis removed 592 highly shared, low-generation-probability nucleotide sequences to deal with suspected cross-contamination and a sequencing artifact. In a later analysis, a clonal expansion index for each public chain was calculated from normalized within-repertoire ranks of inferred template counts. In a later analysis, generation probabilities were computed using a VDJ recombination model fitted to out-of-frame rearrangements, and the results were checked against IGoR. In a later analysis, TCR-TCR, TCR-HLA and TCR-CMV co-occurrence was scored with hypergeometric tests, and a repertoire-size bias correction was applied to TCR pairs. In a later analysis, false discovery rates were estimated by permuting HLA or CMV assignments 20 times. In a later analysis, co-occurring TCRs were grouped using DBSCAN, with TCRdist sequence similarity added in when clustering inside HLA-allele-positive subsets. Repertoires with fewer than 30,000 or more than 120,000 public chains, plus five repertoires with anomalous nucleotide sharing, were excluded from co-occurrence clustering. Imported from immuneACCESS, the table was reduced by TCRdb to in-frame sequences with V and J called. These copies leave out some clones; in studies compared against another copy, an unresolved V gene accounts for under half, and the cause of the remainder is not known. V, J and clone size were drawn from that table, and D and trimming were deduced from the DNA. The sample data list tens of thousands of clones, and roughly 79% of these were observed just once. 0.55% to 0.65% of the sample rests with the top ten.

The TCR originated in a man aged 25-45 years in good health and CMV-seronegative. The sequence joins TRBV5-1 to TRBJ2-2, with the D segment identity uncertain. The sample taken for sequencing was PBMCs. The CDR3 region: CASPSSGELFF. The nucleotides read TGCGCCAGCCCGAGCTCCGGGGAGCTGTTTTTT.